This TCR beta chain was identified in a study of T cell responses to AZD1222 COVID-19 vaccine. V lost 1 base, J lost 4 bases, and 11 bases lay in between. This CDR3 has 15 amino acids. The germline CDR1 and CDR2 sequences are SGDLS and YYNGEE. In this sample, this clone turned up a few times. Clones were read by immunoSEQ multiplex PCR, and TCRdb kept only the in-frame ones, dropping some. The data contain 120,000 to 150,000 clones, 85% to 95% of them singletons. This sequence was found in an adult in good health. The sample here was peripheral blood, taken on day 0 of MenACWY control vaccination. V is TRBV9 and J is TRBJ1-4; D is undetermined. CDR3 in DNA: TGTGCCAGCAGCGTAAGAGGGTCTAATAATGAAAAACTGTTTTTT. Encoded protein: CASSVRGSNNEKLFF.